These T cell receptor beta chains were read from a single sample in a study of cytomegalovirus exposure and HLA in healthy donors. Data came from immunoSEQ multiplex PCR; TCRdb stores just in-frame clones and leaves some out. Of about 90,000 clones listed, 84% are singletons. Sequenced material: PBMCs. The receptors derive from a man aged 18 to 35 in good health and CMV-seronegative. The CDR3 runs from the conserved cysteine through the conserved F or W. D genes are given only for firm matches. Some rows have no size entry. The others give once, few or many, or a class for an expanded clone.

J gene: TRBJ2-7
clone size: .
V gene: TRBV7-8
D gene: .
CDR3 protein: CASSRGWAGYEQYF
CDR3 DNA: TGTGCCAGCAGTAGAGGGTGGGCAGGCTACGAGCAGTACTTC

J gene: TRBJ2-7
clone size: .
V gene: TRBV6-6
D gene: .
CDR3 protein: CASSYSAGGYEQYF
CDR3 DNA: TGTGCCAGCAGTTACTCGGCCGGGGGCTACGAGCAGTACTTC

J gene: TRBJ2-7
clone size: .
V gene: TRBV29-1
D gene: TRBD2
CDR3 protein: CSVTHPAGAFYEQYF
CDR3 DNA: TGCAGCGTTACGCATCCGGCGGGAGCCTTCTACGAGCAGTACTTC

J gene: TRBJ1-1
clone size: .
V gene: TRBV29-1
D gene: .
CDR3 protein: CSVVNTEAFF
CDR3 DNA: TGCAGCGTTGTAAACACTGAAGCTTTCTTT

J gene: TRBJ2-7
clone size: .
V gene: TRBV27
D gene: .
CDR3 protein: CASSLRGRAGNEQYF
CDR3 DNA: TGTGCCAGCAGTTTAAGGGGGAGGGCCGGTAACGAGCAGTACTTC

J gene: TRBJ2-3
clone size: .
V gene: TRBV27
D gene: TRBD2
CDR3 protein: CASLRLASGRAMLYTQYF
CDR3 DNA: TGTGCCAGCCTACGATTGGCTAGCGGGAGGGCCATGTTATATACGCAGTATTTT

J gene: TRBJ1-2
clone size: .
V gene: TRBV28
D gene: .
CDR3 protein: CASRQVYGYTF
CDR3 DNA: TGTGCCAGCCGACAGGTCTATGGCTACACCTTC

J gene: TRBJ2-5
clone size: once
V gene: TRBV30
D gene: TRBD2
CDR3 protein: CAWDLRLAGGQETQYF
CDR3 DNA: TGTGCCTGGGACCTTAGGCTAGCGGGAGGTCAAGAGACCCAGTACTTC

J gene: TRBJ2-1
clone size: .
V gene: TRBV15
D gene: TRBD2
CDR3 protein: CATSRDYSGGYNEQFF
CDR3 DNA: TGTGCCACCAGCAGAGATTATAGCGGGGGGTACAATGAGCAGTTCTTC

J gene: TRBJ2-5
clone size: .
V gene: TRBV5-4
D gene: TRBD2
CDR3 protein: CASSLLAGFQETQYF
CDR3 DNA: TGTGCCAGCAGCTTACTAGCGGGCTTCCAAGAGACCCAGTACTTC

J gene: TRBJ2-7
clone size: .
V gene: TRBV6-5
D gene: TRBD2
CDR3 protein: CASSYSIGRGRNEQYF
CDR3 DNA: TGTGCCAGCAGTTACTCGATCGGGAGGGGAAGGAACGAGCAGTACTTC

J gene: TRBJ2-3
clone size: .
V gene: TRBV2
D gene: TRBD2
CDR3 protein: CASSSPPREVEDTQYF
CDR3 DNA: TGTGCCAGCAGTTCCCCCCCGCGGGAGGTCGAGGATACGCAGTATTTT

J gene: TRBJ2-1
clone size: .
V gene: TRBV9
D gene: .
CDR3 protein: CASSVGLAIEQFF
CDR3 DNA: TGTGCCAGCAGCGTAGGCCTAGCGATTGAGCAGTTCTTC

J gene: TRBJ2-2
clone size: .
V gene: TRBV9
D gene: TRBD2
CDR3 protein: CASGLSGRAGGELFF
CDR3 DNA: TGTGCCAGCGGATTGAGCGGGAGGGCCGGCGGGGAGCTGTTTTTT

J gene: TRBJ1-3
clone size: .
V gene: TRBV5-6
D gene: .
CDR3 protein: CASSLGLNSGNTIYF
CDR3 DNA: TGTGCCAGCAGCTTGGGTCTTAACTCTGGAAACACCATATATTTT

J gene: TRBJ1-6
clone size: .
V gene: TRBV5-1
D gene: TRBD1
CDR3 protein: CASSLSGQGTVNSPLHF
CDR3 DNA: TGCGCCAGCAGCTTGAGTGGACAGGGGACCGTGAATTCACCCCTCCACTTT